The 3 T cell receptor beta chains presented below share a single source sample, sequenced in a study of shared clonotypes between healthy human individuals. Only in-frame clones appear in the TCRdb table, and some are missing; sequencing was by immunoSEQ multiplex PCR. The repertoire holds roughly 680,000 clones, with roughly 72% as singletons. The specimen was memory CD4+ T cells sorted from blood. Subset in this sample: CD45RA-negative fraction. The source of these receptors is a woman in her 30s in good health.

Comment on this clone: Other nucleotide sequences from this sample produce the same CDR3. The CDR3 loop is CASSPDRDNYGYTF. DNA for the CDR3: TGTGCCAGCTCACCGGACCGGGATAACTATGGCTACACCTTC. V and J are TRBV18 and TRBJ1-2; D gene uncertain. Between the trimmed V and J ends, which lost 3 bases and 1 base, there was a span of 9 bases. The CDR3 is 14 amino acids. The germline V gene encodes CDR1 KGHSH and CDR2 LQKENI. The entire variable domain, with the rest obtained from reference TRBV18 and TRBJ1-2, is as follows: NAGVMQNPRHLVRRRGQEARLRCSPMKGHSHVYWYRQLPEEGLKFMVYLQKENIIDESGMPKERFSAEFPKEGPSILRIQQVVRGDSAAYFCASSPDRDNYGYTFGSGTRLTVV.

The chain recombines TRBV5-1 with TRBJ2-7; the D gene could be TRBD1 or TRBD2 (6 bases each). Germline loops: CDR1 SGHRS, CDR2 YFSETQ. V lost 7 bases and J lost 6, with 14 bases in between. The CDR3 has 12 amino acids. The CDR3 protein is CASLGGSGEQYF. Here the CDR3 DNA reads TGCGCCAGCTTGGGGGGCAGCGGCGAGCAGTACTTC.

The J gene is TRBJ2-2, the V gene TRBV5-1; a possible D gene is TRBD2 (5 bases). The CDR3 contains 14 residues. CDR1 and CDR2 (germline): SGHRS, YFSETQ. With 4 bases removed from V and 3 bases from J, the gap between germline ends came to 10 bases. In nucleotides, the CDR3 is TGCGCCAGCAGCGCCACCGGGGACACCGGGGAGCTGTTTTTT. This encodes CASSATGDTGELFF.